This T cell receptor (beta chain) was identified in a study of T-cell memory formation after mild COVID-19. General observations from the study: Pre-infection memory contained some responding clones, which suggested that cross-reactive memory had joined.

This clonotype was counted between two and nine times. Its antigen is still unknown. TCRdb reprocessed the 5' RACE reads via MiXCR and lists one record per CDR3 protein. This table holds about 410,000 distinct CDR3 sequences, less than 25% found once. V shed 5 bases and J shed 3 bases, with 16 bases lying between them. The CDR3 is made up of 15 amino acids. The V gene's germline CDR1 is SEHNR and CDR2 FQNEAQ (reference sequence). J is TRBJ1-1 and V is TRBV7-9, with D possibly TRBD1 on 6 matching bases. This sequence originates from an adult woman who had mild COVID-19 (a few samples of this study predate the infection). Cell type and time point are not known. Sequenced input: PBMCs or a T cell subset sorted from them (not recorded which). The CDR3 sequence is CASSPRGQEDTEAFF. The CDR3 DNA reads TGTGCCAGCAGCCCCCGGGGACAAGAGGACACTGAAGCTTTCTTT. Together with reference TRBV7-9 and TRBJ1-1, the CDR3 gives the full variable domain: DTGVSQNPRHKITKRGQNVTFRCDPISEHNRLYWYRQTLGQGPEFLTYFQNEAQLEKSRLLSDRFSAERPKGSFSTLEIQRTEQGDSAMYLCASSPRGQEDTEAFFGQGTRLTVV.